This TCR beta chain was retrieved from a study of control samples from healthy donors and cancer patients. The method was immunoSEQ multiplex PCR; TCRdb's version includes in-frame clones alone and lacks a portion of them. The sample carries 120,000 or so clones, about 87% recorded once. CDR1 LGHDT and CDR2 YNNKEL come from the germline V gene (reference sequence). There are 14 residues in the CDR3. V lost 4 bases and J lost 3, with 13 bases in between. The chain is built from TRBV3-1 (or the pseudogene TRBV3-2) and TRBJ2-7; D ambiguous. The receptor was isolated from a man in his 60s in good health. The sequenced sample was blood. The CDR3 sequence: CASSLQGPVYEQYF. The CDR3 DNA sequence: TGTGCCAGCAGCCTCCAAGGGCCAGTCTACGAGCAGTACTTC.